The 2 T cell receptor beta chains below all came from one sample that was sequenced in a study of blood T cell repertoires in COVID-19. Assay used: immunoSEQ multiplex PCR; TCRdb lists only in-frame clones, some missing. The sample gives 300,000 or so clones, around 90% of which show up once; less than 3.5% is in the top ten. Specimen: peripheral blood. Receptor source: a woman aged 25 to 39 with COVID-19, enrolled during active disease.

The chain couples TRBV3-1 (or the pseudogene TRBV3-2) to TRBJ2-2, with 11 bases identical to TRBD2. Trimming at V came to 2 bases and at J to 7 bases, leaving 3 bases not matched to a gene. The V gene's germline CDR1 is LGHDT and CDR2 YNNKEL (reference sequence). The CDR3 is made up of 15 amino acids. In nucleotides, the CDR3 is TGTGCCAGCAGCCAAAATCTAGCGGGAGGCGGGGAGCTGTTTTTT. Its translation is CASSQNLAGGGELFF.

V gene TRBV11-2 combines with J gene TRBJ2-1; possible D gene TRBD2, 5 bases. Trimming stripped 1 base from V and 1 base from J, with 8 bases between. The CDR3 length is 15 residues. The germline gives CDR1 SGHAT, CDR2 FQNNGV. The chain's CDR3 is CASSLGSGSYNEQFF. As DNA, the CDR3 is TGTGCCAGCAGCTTAGGGTCGGGATCCTACAATGAGCAGTTCTTC.